This is a list of T cell receptor beta chains from one sample in a study of PD-L1 blockade in urothelial cancer. Measured with immunoSEQ multiplex PCR; TCRdb has only the in-frame clones, and not every one. The sample lists over 75,000 clones, more than 80% occurring once. This sample comprised PBMCs, obtained around atezolizumab (anti-PD-L1) treatment. The receptor source for this set is an elderly woman with urothelial cancer. Each CDR3 is given with its conserved first and last residue. A D gene is named only where the DNA matches it firmly. Size tells how often a clone was seen (once, few, many) or the class of an expanded clone, and some rows leave it out.

V	J	size	D	CDR3	DNA
TRBV27	TRBJ2-2	.	TRBD2	CASSPKTSGRAYTGELFF	TGTGCCAGCAGTCCTAAGACTAGCGGGAGGGCCTACACCGGGGAGCTGTTTTTT
TRBV7-2	TRBJ2-7	.	TRBD2	CASSSTSGRYEQYF	TGTGCCAGCAGCTCGACTAGCGGGAGATACGAGCAGTACTTC
TRBV18	TRBJ2-1	.	TRBD2	CASSPLAGDYNEQFF	TGTGCCAGCTCACCTTTAGCGGGGGACTACAATGAGCAGTTCTTC
TRBV30	TRBJ2-7	few	.	CAWSNKRPQRASYEQYF	TGTGCCTGGAGTAATAAACGGCCGCAGAGGGCGTCCTACGAGCAGTACTTC
TRBV15	TRBJ1-3	once	.	CATSSLGNTIYF	TGTGCCACCAGCAGCCTGGGAAACACCATATATTTT
TRBV6-5	TRBJ2-3	.	.	CASSYGGSTTDTQYF	TGTGCCAGCAGTTACGGCGGGTCGACCACAGATACGCAGTATTTT
TRBV5-1	TRBJ1-4	.	TRBD1	CASSLGDRGYEKLFF	TGCGCCAGCAGCTTGGGGGACAGGGGTTACGAAAAACTGTTTTTT
TRBV18	TRBJ2-7	.	.	CASSPIGGTSSYEQYF	TGTGCCAGCTCACCAATTGGGGGGACCAGCTCCTACGAGCAGTACTTC
TRBV9	TRBJ1-1	.	.	CASSVGWGRDTEAFF	TGTGCCAGCAGCGTAGGATGGGGGCGGGACACTGAAGCTTTCTTT
TRBV30	TRBJ1-5	.	.	CAWSVIGRGQPQHF	TGTGCCTGGAGTGTCATCGGCAGGGGTCAGCCCCAGCATTTT
TRBV4-1	TRBJ2-2	.	TRBD2	CASSQEPSGNTGELFF	TGCGCCAGCAGCCAAGAACCTAGCGGGAACACCGGGGAGCTGTTTTTT
TRBV7-9	TRBJ1-1	.	.	CASSLASLPTEAFF	TGTGCCAGCAGCTTAGCCTCCCTCCCCACTGAAGCTTTCTTT
TRBV15	TRBJ2-7	.	.	CATSRDGQEQYF	TGTGCCACCAGCAGAGATGGCCAAGAGCAGTACTTC
TRBV10-1	TRBJ2-1	.	.	CASSEGGSGIFNEQFF	TGCGCCAGCAGTGAGGGGGGTAGCGGAATTTTCAATGAGCAGTTCTTC
TRBV30	TRBJ2-2	.	.	CAWSVSSLGAGELFF	TGTGCCTGGAGTGTATCTAGTCTTGGAGCCGGGGAGCTGTTTTTT
TRBV5-1	TRBJ2-3	.	TRBD2	CASSFGGLAGITDTQYF	TGCGCCAGCAGCTTCGGGGGACTAGCGGGTATCACAGATACGCAGTATTTT
TRBV28	TRBJ1-5	.	TRBD1	CASSSPGQGRRSNQPQHF	TGTGCCAGCAGTTCACCGGGACAGGGTAGAAGAAGCAATCAGCCCCAGCATTTT
TRBV10-3	TRBJ2-1	.	TRBD2	CAISESSGSLNEQFF	TGTGCCATCAGTGAGTCAAGCGGGAGCTTAAATGAGCAGTTCTTC
TRBV10-2	TRBJ2-7	.	.	CASSESRAGIRYEQYF	TGCGCCAGCAGTGAGTCGAGAGCGGGTATTCGCTACGAGCAGTACTTC
TRBV5-1	TRBJ1-2	.	.	CVSSSSTSGTSVYGYTF	TGCGTCAGCAGCTCCTCAACCTCCGGGACATCTGTCTATGGCTACACCTTC
TRBV6-6	TRBJ2-7	.	.	CASSDPREARYEQYF	TGTGCCAGCAGCGACCCCCGGGAAGCCCGCTACGAGCAGTACTTC
TRBV11-2	TRBJ2-7	.	TRBD1	CASSPGTASYEQYF	TGTGCCAGCAGCCCAGGGACAGCCTCCTACGAGCAGTACTTC